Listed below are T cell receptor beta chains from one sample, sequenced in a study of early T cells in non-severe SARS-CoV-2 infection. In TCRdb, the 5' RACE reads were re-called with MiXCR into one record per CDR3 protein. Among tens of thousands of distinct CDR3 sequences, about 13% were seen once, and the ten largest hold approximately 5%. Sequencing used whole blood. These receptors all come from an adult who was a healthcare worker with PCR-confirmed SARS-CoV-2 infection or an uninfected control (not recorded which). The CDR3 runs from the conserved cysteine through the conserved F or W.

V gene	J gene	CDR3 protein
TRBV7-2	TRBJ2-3	CASSSQWTDTQYF
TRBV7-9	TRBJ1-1	CASSRQGRSTEAFF
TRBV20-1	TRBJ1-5	CSVTGDSNQPQHF
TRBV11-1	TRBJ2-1	CASSFLAGETSEQFF
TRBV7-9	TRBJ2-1	CASSLEAGEQFF
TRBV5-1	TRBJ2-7	CASSMTSGSSYEQYF
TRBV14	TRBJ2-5	CASSPRQVQETQYF
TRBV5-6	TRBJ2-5	CASSLGQGGVTQYF
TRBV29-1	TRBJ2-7	CSVVDSASYEQYF
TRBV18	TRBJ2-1	CASSPRTSGRIGDNEQFF
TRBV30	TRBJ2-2	CAGAPFGFANTGELFF
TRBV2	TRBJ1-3	CASAYGLASGNTIYF
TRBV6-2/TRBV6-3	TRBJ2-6	CASRLGQYKVLTF
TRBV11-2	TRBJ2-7	CASSDGTVYEQYF
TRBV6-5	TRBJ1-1	CASSIMNTEAFF
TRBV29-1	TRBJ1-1	CSGGENTEAFF
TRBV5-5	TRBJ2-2	CASSPLGATGELFF
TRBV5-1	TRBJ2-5	CASSSYGLAGTEETQYF
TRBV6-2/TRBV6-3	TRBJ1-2	CASSWRQKNYGYTF
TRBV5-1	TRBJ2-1	CASSLSDRGSSYNEQFF
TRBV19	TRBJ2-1	CASSPPSGSSYNEQFF
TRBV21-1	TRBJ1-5	CASSKRGRTVYSNQPQHF
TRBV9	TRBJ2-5	CASSVDRGVETQYF
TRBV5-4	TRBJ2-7	CASSKGLAVYEQYF
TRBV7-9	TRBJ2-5	CASSLNRGQETQYF
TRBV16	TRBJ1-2	CASSQSARPYGYTF
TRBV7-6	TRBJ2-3	CASSLGAGATDTQYF
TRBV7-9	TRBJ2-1	CASTLAGGSLHFF
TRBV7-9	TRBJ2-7	CASSGSGGRKYF
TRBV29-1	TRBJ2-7	CSGGRQYF
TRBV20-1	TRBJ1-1	CSARDPGVTTEAFF
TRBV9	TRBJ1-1	CASSAPSDEAVAFF
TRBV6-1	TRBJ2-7	CASSTQGQGHEQYF
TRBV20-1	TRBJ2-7	CSAGTGKVYEQYF
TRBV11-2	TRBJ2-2	CASRRGHQNTGELFF
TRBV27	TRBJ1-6	CASSFRGISPLHF
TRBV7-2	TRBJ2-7	CASSLLNYEQYF
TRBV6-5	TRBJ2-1	CASSYQGRDNEQFF
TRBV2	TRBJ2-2	CASSDEGTGELFF
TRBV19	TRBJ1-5	CASSTGQSNQPQHF
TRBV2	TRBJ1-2	CASSEPSGTGLRGYTF
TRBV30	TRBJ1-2	CAWSPGDGYTF
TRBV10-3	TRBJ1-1	CAIGQGMNTEAFF